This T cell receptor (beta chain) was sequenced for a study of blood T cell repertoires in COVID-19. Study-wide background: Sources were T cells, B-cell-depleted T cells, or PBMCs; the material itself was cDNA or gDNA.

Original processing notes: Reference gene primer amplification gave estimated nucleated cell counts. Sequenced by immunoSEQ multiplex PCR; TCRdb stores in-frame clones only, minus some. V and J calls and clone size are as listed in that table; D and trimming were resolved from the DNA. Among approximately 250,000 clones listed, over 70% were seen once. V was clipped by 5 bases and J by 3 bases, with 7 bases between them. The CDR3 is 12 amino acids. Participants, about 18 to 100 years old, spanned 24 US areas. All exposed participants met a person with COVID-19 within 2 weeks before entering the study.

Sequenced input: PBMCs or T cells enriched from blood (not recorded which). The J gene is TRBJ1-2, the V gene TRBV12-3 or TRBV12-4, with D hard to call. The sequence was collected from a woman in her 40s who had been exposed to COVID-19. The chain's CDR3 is CASSRSYYGYTF. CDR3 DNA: TGTGCCAGCAGTCGGTCCTACTATGGCTACACCTTC.